This entry lists 27 T cell receptor beta chains sequenced from one sample in a study of monozygotic twins with inflammatory bowel disease. TCRdb re-called the 5' RACE reads and gives one entry per CDR3 protein, without DNA. This sample's table has roughly 150,000 distinct CDR3 sequences. The sequenced sample consisted of blood. The receptors here all came from a human donor with ulcerative colitis or Crohn's disease, or a healthy co-twin of an affected twin (not recorded which).

This chain joins TRBV24-1 and TRBJ2-1; checking the TCRdb D call of TRBD2 is not possible without DNA. The germline CDR1 and CDR2 sequences are KGHDR and SFDVKD. The CDR3 length is 14 residues. The CDR3 is CATRTSGGAHEQFF.

The rearrangement links TRBV5-1 to TRBJ1-5; the TCRdb D gene call, TRBD1, has no DNA to confirm it. Germline V gene lookup returns CDR1 SGHRS and CDR2 YFSETQ. This CDR3 has 14 residues. The CDR3 loop reads CASSSGAGNQPQHF.

This chain joins TRBV6-5 and TRBJ1-5. The germline gives CDR1 MNHEY, CDR2 SVGAGI. The length of the CDR3 is 15 residues. CDR3 region: CASSYYAGGNQPQHF.

This rearrangement joins TRBV29-1 to TRBJ1-1; the D gene TCRdb calls, TRBD1, cannot be checked with no DNA. Looked up from germline, CDR1 is SQVTM and CDR2 is ANQGSEA. The CDR3 runs to 15 residues. The chain's CDR3 is CSVEAPGTVNTEAFF.

This sequence joins TRBV12-3 or TRBV12-4 and TRBJ2-7; absent DNA, TCRdb's TRBD1 call cannot be checked. The CDR3 totals 14 residues. CDR3: CASSSWDRHYEQYF.

The chain is built from TRBV30 and TRBJ2-7; TCRdb picks TRBD1, but there is no DNA to check that call. The CDR3 spans 14 residues. CDR1 and CDR2 (germline): GTSNPN, SVGIG (reference sequence). CDR3 protein: CAWVEGQGPYEQYF.

The chain uses TRBV12-3 or TRBV12-4 and TRBJ1-1. The CDR3 totals 12 residues. CDR3 sequence reads: CASSQGLLGAFF.

The chain uses TRBV7-9 and TRBJ2-5; there is no DNA to check the TCRdb D call of TRBD1. The germline gives CDR1 SEHNR, CDR2 FQNEAQ (reference sequence). The CDR3 runs 17 residues. The CDR3 reads CASSLKVRQGVVETQYF. The full variable domain, in which reference TRBV7-9 and TRBJ2-5 provide the parts outside the CDR3, is DTGVSQNPRHKITKRGQNVTFRCDPISEHNRLYWYRQTLGQGPEFLTYFQNEAQLEKSRLLSDRFSAERPKGSFSTLEIQRTEQGDSAMYLCASSLKVRQGVVETQYFGPGTRLLVL.

The chain joins TRBV24-1 to TRBJ1-5; checking the TCRdb D call of TRBD1 is not possible without DNA. The CDR3 is 14 amino acids. Looked up from germline, CDR1 is KGHDR and CDR2 is SFDVKD. The chain's CDR3 is CATSDGGFNQPQHF.

The rearrangement joins TRBV6-1 to TRBJ2-2; TCRdb's D gene call, TRBD1, goes unchecked for lack of DNA. CDR3 length: 14 amino acids. Germline-derived CDR1 and CDR2 are MNHNS and SASEGT. CDR3 sequence reads: CASSPIIWGRELFF.

The V and J genes are TRBV5-1 and TRBJ1-3; TCRdb lists TRBD1, though no DNA is available to test this call. Looked up from germline, CDR1 is SGHRS and CDR2 is YFSETQ. The CDR3 sequence is 16 residues long. This CDR3 reads CASSSQPRDTGNTIYF.

This rearrangement joins TRBV5-1 to TRBJ2-7. Germline V gene sequence: CDR1 SGHRS, CDR2 YFSETQ. The CDR3 totals 14 residues. This chain's CDR3 is CASSLPSGSYEQYF.

This chain uses TRBV5-1 with TRBJ2-3. The CDR3 loop spans 16 amino acids. CDR1 and CDR2 from the germline V gene are SGHRS and YFSETQ. CDR3 amino acids: CASSSPVGRGTDTQYF.

CDR3 amino acids: CASSHLAGPGYEQYF. The chain employs TRBV4-1 and TRBJ2-7; TCRdb picks TRBD2, but there is no DNA to check that call. The CDR3 runs 15 residues. Looked up from germline, CDR1 is MGHRA and CDR2 is YSYEKL.

The CDR3: CASRRAGETQYF. The chain combines TRBV28 with TRBJ2-5; TCRdb's D call, TRBD2, is unchecked because there is no DNA. From germline, CDR1 is MDHEN and CDR2 SYDVKM. The CDR3 covers 12 residues. The whole variable domain, filled in from reference TRBV28 and TRBJ2-5, reads DVKVTQSSRYLVKRTGEKVFLECVQDMDHENMFWYRQDPGLGLRLIYFSYDVKMKEKGDIPEGYSVSREKKERFSLILESASTNQTSMYLCASRRAGETQYFGPGTRLLVL.

The chain has TRBV28 and TRBJ1-3; checking the TCRdb D call of TRBD1 is not possible without DNA. The CDR3 runs to 15 residues. Germline V gene data show CDR1 as MDHEN and CDR2 as SYDVKM. CDR3 amino acids: CASSLIPGAGNTIYF.

CDR3 sequence: CASSWGGGETQYF. The gene calls are TRBV4-2 and TRBJ2-5; as DNA is missing, the TRBD1 call by TCRdb cannot be tested. Germline loops: CDR1 LGHNA, CDR2 YNFKEQ. The CDR3 has 13 residues.

The chain employs TRBV5-4 and TRBJ1-4; TCRdb selects TRBD1, and the lack of DNA leaves this call unchecked. Per germline, CDR1 SGHNT and CDR2 YYREEE (reference sequence). This CDR3 has 16 amino acids. This CDR3 reads CASSLDARDRGEKLFF.

Here the CDR3 reads CASSQFTSYNTAGELFF. V usage is TRBV14 and J usage is TRBJ2-2. Germline values: CDR1 SGHDN, CDR2 FVKESK. CDR3 length: 17 residues. The whole variable domain, filled in from reference TRBV14 and TRBJ2-2, reads EAGVTQFPSHSVIEKGQTVTLRCDPISGHDNLYWYRRVMGKEIKFLLHFVKESKQDESGMPNNRFLAERTGGTYSTLKVQPAELEDSGVYFCASSQFTSYNTAGELFFGEGSRLTVL.

The chain's CDR3 is CARSLSTDTQYF. The chain carries TRBV12-3 or TRBV12-4 and TRBJ2-3; TCRdb calls TRBD1, which cannot be checked without DNA. The CDR3 totals 12 residues.

The J gene is TRBJ2-4, the V gene TRBV7-9; TCRdb selects TRBD1, and the lack of DNA leaves this call unchecked. In germline, CDR1 is SEHNR, CDR2 FQNEAQ (reference sequence). The CDR3 has 16 amino acids. CDR3 residues: CASSLGKGQGLHIQYF.

The rearrangement joins TRBV6-4 to TRBJ1-1; TCRdb's assignment of TRBD1 cannot be checked, as there is no DNA. Germline V gene lookup returns CDR1 MRHNA and CDR2 SNTAGT. This CDR3 is built from 19 residues. CDR3 protein: CASSDSRGVGRELNTEAFF.

The J gene is TRBJ1-1, the V gene TRBV4-2. Germline lookup yields CDR1 LGHNA and CDR2 YNFKEQ. The CDR3 covers 16 residues. The CDR3 sequence: CASSQDRQGRGTEAFF.

The chain recombines TRBV3-1 with TRBJ2-1; TCRdb names TRBD2, which stays unverified in the absence of DNA. Per germline, CDR1 LGHDT and CDR2 YNNKEL (reference sequence). CDR3 length: 19 amino acids. CDR3 protein: CASSQDSSGGALRESEQFF.

The chain employs TRBV5-1 and TRBJ1-6. Germline CDR1 is SGHRS and CDR2 is YFSETQ. This CDR3 is 16 amino acids long. The chain's CDR3 is CASSLLSRQLNSPLHF. The full variable domain, with the rest looked up from reference TRBV5-1 and TRBJ1-6, is KAGVTQTPRYLIKTRGQQVTLSCSPISGHRSVSWYQQTPGQGLQFLFEYFSETQRNKGNFPGRFSGRQFSNSRSEMNVSTLELGDSALYLCASSLLSRQLNSPLHFGNGTRLTVT.

This chain links TRBV6-2 or TRBV6-3 with TRBJ2-7; TCRdb indicates TRBD2, and absent DNA this call remains unverified. Germline assignment: CDR1 MNHEY and CDR2 SVGEGT. This CDR3 has 16 amino acids. CDR3 sequence: CASMRLAGLSSYEQYF.

The gene calls are TRBV6-2 or TRBV6-3 and TRBJ1-5. The CDR3 covers 13 residues. From germline, CDR1 is MNHEY and CDR2 SVGEGT. The CDR3 protein is CASSLGLLQPQHF.